This entry concerns a single T cell receptor (beta chain). The second PCR ran about 6 to 11 cycles with a sample-barcoded 5' primer and J-beta primers. TCRdb re-called the 5' RACE reads through MiXCR, storing one row per CDR3 protein. The table has 700,000 or so distinct CDR3 sequences, over 40% seen once. The data stem from a study of blood T cells in healthy people across ages. On the study more broadly: Capturing about one barcoded beta molecule per two T cells was achieved by template switching.

The CDR3 is made up of 16 amino acids. Per germline, CDR1 MNHEY and CDR2 SVGAGI. Sample: blood. The rearrangement links TRBV6-5 to TRBJ2-1, with D uncertain. The end of the DNA aligns better with TRBJ2-7, so the J call may be wrong. The sequence was collected from a man aged 80 or over in good health. The DNA of the CDR3 is TGTGCCAGTAGAGATGGTGCGGCCAGCTCCTACAATGAGCAGTACTTC. It translates to CASRDGAASSYNEQYF.